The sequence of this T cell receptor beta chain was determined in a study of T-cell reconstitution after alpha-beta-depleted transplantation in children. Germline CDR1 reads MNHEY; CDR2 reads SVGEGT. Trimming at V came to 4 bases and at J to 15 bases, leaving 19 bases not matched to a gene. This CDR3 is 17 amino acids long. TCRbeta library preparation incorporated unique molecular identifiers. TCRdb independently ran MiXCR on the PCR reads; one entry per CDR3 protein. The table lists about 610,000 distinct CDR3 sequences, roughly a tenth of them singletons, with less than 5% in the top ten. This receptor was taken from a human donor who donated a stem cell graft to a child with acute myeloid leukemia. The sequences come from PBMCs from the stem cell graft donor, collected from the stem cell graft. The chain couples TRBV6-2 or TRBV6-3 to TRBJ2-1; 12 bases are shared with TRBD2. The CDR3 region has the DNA TGTGCCAGCAGTTGGCTAGCGGGAGGGCCTACTCCCGAGTGGCTGTTCTTC. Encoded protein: CASSWLAGGPTPEWLFF.